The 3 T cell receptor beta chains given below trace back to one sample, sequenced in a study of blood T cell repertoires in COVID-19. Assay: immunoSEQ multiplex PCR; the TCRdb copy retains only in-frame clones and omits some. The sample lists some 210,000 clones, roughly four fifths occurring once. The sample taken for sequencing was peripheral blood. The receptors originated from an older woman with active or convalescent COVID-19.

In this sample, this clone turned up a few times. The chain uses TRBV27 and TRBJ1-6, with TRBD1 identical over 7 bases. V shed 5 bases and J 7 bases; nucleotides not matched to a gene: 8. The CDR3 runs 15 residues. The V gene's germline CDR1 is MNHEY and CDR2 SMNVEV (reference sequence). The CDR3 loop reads CASSSYRGYNSPLHF. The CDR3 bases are TGTGCCAGCAGTAGCTACAGGGGTTACAATTCACCCCTCCACTTT.

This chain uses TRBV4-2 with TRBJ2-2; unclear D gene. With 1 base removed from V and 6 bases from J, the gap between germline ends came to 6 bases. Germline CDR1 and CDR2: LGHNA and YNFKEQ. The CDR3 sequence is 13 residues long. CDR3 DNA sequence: TGTGCCAGCAGCCAAGCCAGGTCCGGGGAGCTGTTTTTT. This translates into CASSQARSGELFF.

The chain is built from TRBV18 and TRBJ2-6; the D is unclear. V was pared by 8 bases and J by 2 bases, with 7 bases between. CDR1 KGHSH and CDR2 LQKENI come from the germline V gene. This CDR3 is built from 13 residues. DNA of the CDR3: TGTGCCAGCGCTGAGGCTGGGGCCAACGTCCTGACTTTC. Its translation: CASAEAGANVLTF.